This TCR beta chain is from a study of technical replicates of blood from several donors (dated by TCRdb to between 2016 and 2019). Turning to this clone: It lacks a known antigen. No base-level quality is on record; no much larger clone is a single base apart.

To prepare the library, the immunoSEQ multiplex PCR assay was applied. TCRdb carries this immuneACCESS record with in-frame sequences only. Its versions omit some clonotypes, under half of them owing to an unresolved V gene in the studies checked, with the rest unexplained. The sample contains approximately 94,000 clones, approximately 95% of them found a single time. 0.35% to 0.45% of the sample is taken by the ten largest. The receptor comes from a human donor in good health. Sequenced input: T cells isolated from PBMCs.

Read as DNA, the sequence is TGTGCCAGCAGCAATCTAGCGGGAGCTTACGAGCAGTACTTC. This yields the protein CASSNLAGAYEQYF. The chain joins TRBV27 to TRBJ2-7, with TRBD2 matching 10 junction bases. Trimmed from V: 6 bases; trimmed from J: 4 bases; junction bases lacking a gene match: 6. Per the germline V gene (reference sequence), MNHEY is the CDR1 and SMNVEV is the CDR2. There are 14 amino acids in the CDR3, from cysteine to phenylalanine inclusive. The read is trimmed to its CDR3 DNA, 42 bases read in frame from base 1.